Listed here are 18 T cell receptor beta chains from one sample, sequenced in a study of T cell responses to AZD1222 COVID-19 vaccine. Generated by immunoSEQ multiplex PCR, the TCRdb table keeps only in-frame clones and is missing some. The repertoire holds about 140,000 clones, with over 85% as singletons. The source was peripheral blood, collected on day 0 of MenACWY control vaccination. The receptor set was obtained from an adult in good health.

The chain combines TRBV28 with TRBJ2-7; TRBD2 matches at 13 bases. J lost 2 bases, V lost 4 bases, and 14 bases had no gene match. Germline CDR1 MDHEN, CDR2 SYDVKM. The CDR3 runs to 19 residues. The CDR3 loop reads CASSSPSETSGRLPYEQYF. The CDR3 coding sequence is TGTGCCAGCAGTTCCCCTTCTGAGACTAGCGGGAGGCTACCCTACGAGCAGTACTTC.

V usage is TRBV7-2 and J usage is TRBJ2-7, with 7 bases identical to TRBD1. From germline, CDR1 is SGHTA and CDR2 FQGNSA. CDR3 size: 12 residues. V dropped 7 bases and J dropped 4; count of bases not matched to a gene: 4. The CDR3 spells CASTGQAYEQYF. The CDR3 DNA follows: TGTGCCAGCACCGGACAGGCATACGAGCAGTACTTC.

The genes are TRBV27 and TRBJ1-2; D ambiguous. Deletions cut 1 base from V and 3 bases from J, with 9 bases between. This CDR3 has 14 residues. Germline lookup yields CDR1 MNHEY and CDR2 SMNVEV (reference sequence). The chain's CDR3 is CASSLWPGDYGYTF. The CDR3 DNA reads TGTGCCAGCAGTTTATGGCCCGGGGACTATGGCTACACCTTC.

This clone was found once. This chain uses TRBV7-6 with TRBJ1-1; D may be TRBD1 (6 bases). In germline, CDR1 is SGHVS, CDR2 FNYEAQ. The length of the CDR3 is 15 residues. V lost 6 bases to trimming and J lost 0 bases, with 14 bases between them. Written as DNA, the CDR3 is TGTGCCAGCAGTGCCCGGGGGCGATTGAACACTGAAGCTTTCTTT. This sequence encodes CASSARGRLNTEAFF.

V usage is TRBV27 and J usage is TRBJ1-4; unclear D gene. This CDR3 has 14 residues. Trimming took off 5 bases at V and 8 bases at J, with 15 bases between the two ends. CDR1 and CDR2 (germline): MNHEY, SMNVEV (reference sequence). The CDR3 sequence is CASSQSPKGEKLFF. The CDR3 nucleotides read TGTGCCAGCAGTCAATCCCCCAAGGGCGAAAAACTGTTTTTT.

This chain joins TRBV7-2 and TRBJ2-2, with D tentatively TRBD1 (5 bases). V shed 6 bases and J shed 2 bases, with 10 bases lying between them. The CDR3 is made up of 14 amino acids. Germline CDR1 is SGHTA and CDR2 is FQGNSA. The CDR3 sequence is CASRQGSNTGELFF. CDR3 sequence (DNA): TGTGCCAGCAGGCAGGGCAGTAACACCGGGGAGCTGTTTTTT.

V and J are TRBV15 and TRBJ2-7; 8 bases line up with TRBD2. This CDR3 spans 13 amino acids. The germline V gene has CDR1 LNHNV and CDR2 YYDKDF (reference sequence). The ends lost 8 bases at V and 6 bases at J; junction bases unmatched: 9. The CDR3 loop is CATRDGGAPEQYF. The CDR3 DNA reads as TGTGCCACCCGGGACGGGGGGGCCCCCGAGCAGTACTTC.

The chain is built from TRBV7-9 and TRBJ2-1, with 10 bases that match TRBD2. The CDR3 consists of 14 residues. Germline V gene lookup returns CDR1 SEHNR and CDR2 FQNEAQ (reference sequence). The V segment lost 7 bases and the J segment 5 bases; nucleotides outside the gene matches: 5. The CDR3, as DNA: TGTGCCAGCATCCGGACTAGCGGACACAATGAGCAGTTCTTC. This encodes CASIRTSGHNEQFF.

The V call is TRBV14, the J call TRBJ2-1; the D gene is possibly TRBD2 (5 bases). This CDR3 region has 13 residues. Germline assignment: CDR1 SGHDN and CDR2 FVKESK. The V gene lost 0 bases and the J gene lost 7 bases, with 7 bases spanning the gap. As DNA, the CDR3 is TGTGCCAGCAGCCAAGATAGAGGGAATGAGCAGTTCTTC. Its translation is CASSQDRGNEQFF. Looking up the rest from reference TRBV14 and TRBJ2-1 gives the full variable domain: EAGVTQFPSHSVIEKGQTVTLRCDPISGHDNLYWYRRVMGKEIKFLLHFVKESKQDESGMPNNRFLAERTGGTYSTLKVQPAELEDSGVYFCASSQDRGNEQFFGPGTRLTVL.

This chain's CDR3 is CASSVQAFSSTDTQYF. CDR3 in DNA: TGTGCCAGCAGCGTACAGGCATTTTCTAGCACAGATACGCAGTATTTT. V and J are TRBV9 and TRBJ2-3, with unresolved D. Germline V gene data show CDR1 as SGDLS and CDR2 as YYNGEE. The CDR3 has 16 amino acids. Trimming cost V 1 base and J 0 bases, with 12 bases left between them.

This clone was observed a handful of times. The chain uses TRBV10-3 and TRBJ1-4; D is unclear. Deletions cut 6 bases from V and 0 bases from J, with 17 bases between. The germline V gene encodes CDR1 ENHRY and CDR2 SYGVKD. The CDR3 is 17 amino acids. In nucleotides, the CDR3 is TGTGCCATCAGCAAAACCCGGGCCCCTGCAACTAATGAAAAACTGTTTTTT. It is translated as CAISKTRAPATNEKLFF.

The chain recombines TRBV14 with TRBJ1-1; the D gene is possibly TRBD1 (6 bases). The germline V and J ends were trimmed by 0 bases and 6 bases, with 20 bases remaining between them. Germline V lookup: CDR1 SGHDN, CDR2 FVKESK. The CDR3 sequence is 17 residues long. CDR3 in amino acids: CASSQDLGRGHGAEAFF. CDR3 DNA sequence: TGTGCCAGCAGCCAAGATCTAGGAAGGGGACACGGAGCTGAAGCTTTCTTT.

This rearrangement joins TRBV4-2 to TRBJ1-2; D gene unclear. This CDR3 has 11 residues. Trimming cost V 0 bases and J 7 bases, with 3 bases left between them. Germline CDR1 is LGHNA and CDR2 is YNFKEQ. The CDR3 region is CASSQDSGYTF. CDR3 nucleotides: TGTGCCAGCAGCCAAGATAGTGGCTACACCTTC.

This clone was observed a single time. The chain uses TRBV15 and TRBJ2-7; D is uncertain. Trimming removed 9 bases at V and 6 bases at J, with 15 bases between. CDR1 and CDR2 from the germline V gene are LNHNV and YYDKDF (reference sequence). The CDR3 has 12 residues. The CDR3 here is CATSLVGSEQYF. CDR3 DNA: TGTGCCACAAGCTTAGTGGGTAGCGAGCAGTACTTC.

The V gene is TRBV28, the J gene TRBJ1-2; 8 nucleotides agree with TRBD1. With V trimmed by 4 bases and J by 7 bases, 17 bases remained unmatched. CDR1 is MDHEN, CDR2 SYDVKM, per germline. This CDR3 has 17 amino acids. The CDR3, as DNA: TGTGCCAGCAGTTCCCATGGACAGGGAGGGTCGTCGGCTGGCTACACCTTC. Protein product: CASSSHGQGGSSAGYTF.

Note on this clone: Other nucleotide sequences from this sample produce the same CDR3. CDR3 sequence reads: CASSQGGRTDTQYF. The DNA of the CDR3 is TGTGCCAGCAGCCAGGGCGGCCGCACAGATACGCAGTATTTT. V usage is TRBV3-1 (or the pseudogene TRBV3-2) and J usage is TRBJ2-3; D is undetermined. This CDR3 has 14 amino acids. CDR1 and CDR2 from the germline V gene are LGHDT and YNNKEL (reference sequence). V shed 3 bases and J shed 1 base, with 8 bases lying between them.

The CDR3 protein is CASSEVGAGWSPLHF. The DNA of the CDR3 is TGTGCCAGCAGTGAAGTTGGGGCAGGGTGGTCACCCCTCCACTTT. The V gene is TRBV2, the J gene TRBJ1-6; a possible D gene is TRBD1 (5 bases). Germline V gives CDR1 SNHLY, CDR2 FYNNEI. The CDR3 loop spans 15 amino acids. The germline V and J ends were trimmed by 1 base and 10 bases, with 14 bases remaining between them. The full variable domain, its missing parts supplied by reference TRBV2 and TRBJ1-6, is EPEVTQTPSHQVTQMGQEVILRCVPISNHLYFYWYRQILGQKVEFLVSFYNNEISEKSEIFDDQFSVERPDGSNFTLKIRSTKLEDSAMYFCASSEVGAGWSPLHFGNGTRLTVT.

The chain joins TRBV4-2 to TRBJ1-2; 10 bases align to TRBD1. The CDR3 has 17 amino acids. V was pared by 6 bases and J by 4 bases, with 14 bases of the junction left unmatched. Germline lookup yields CDR1 LGHNA and CDR2 YNFKEQ. The DNA of the CDR3 is TGTGCCAGCAGTCTAACCGGGACAGGGGTGTCCGGCTATGGCTACACCTTC. Translation: CASSLTGTGVSGYGYTF.